The rows below give T cell receptor beta chains drawn from one sample of a study of breast tumors, draining lymph nodes, adjacent tissues. MiXCR, applied by TCRdb to the multiplex PCR reads, yields one record per CDR3 protein. Of under 300,000 distinct CDR3 sequences in the sample, nearly 35% are singletons; the top ten hold about 3.9%. The specimen was axillary lymph node tissue. The receptors shown here come from a female donor with breast cancer. Some clones in this sample may be carry-over from other donors' samples. CDR3s include the opening cysteine and the closing phenylalanine or tryptophan. A D gene is named only where the DNA matches it firmly. Not all rows give a size; the values are once, few, many and, for expanded clones, a class.

J gene | V gene | D gene | clone size | CDR3 DNA | CDR3 protein
TRBJ2-6 | TRBV20-1 | TRBD1 | many | TGCAGTGCTAGACCCAAACTAGGACAGGGGGTTAGTGGGGCCAACGTCCTGACTTTC | CSARPKLGQGVSGANVLTF
TRBJ2-7 | TRBV10-3 | TRBD1 | few | TGTGCCACTGGACAGGGGTCCTACGAGCAGTACTTC | CATGQGSYEQYF
TRBJ2-7 | TRBV5-1 | NA | many | TGCGCCAGCAGCTTGGCGCAGGCACCCAAACCCCTCTCCTACGAGCAGTACTTC | CASSLAQAPKPLSYEQYF
TRBJ1-1 | TRBV4-1 | NA | NA | TGCGCCAGCAGCCAAGTTAACAGCAAAGCTTTCTTT | CASSQVNSKAFF
TRBJ1-5 | TRBV9 | NA | NA | TGTGCCAGCAGCGTAGCTACGTGGGGGCAGCCCCAGCATTTT | CASSVATWGQPQHF
TRBJ2-2 | TRBV3-1 | TRBD2 | NA | TGTGCCAGCCTTCGGACTAGCGGGAACACCGGGGAGCTGTTTTTT | CASLRTSGNTGELFF
TRBJ1-2 | TRBV6-6 | TRBD1 | NA | TGTGCCAGCAGTTACTCGTCCGGGACAGGGGTTGGCGGCTACACCTTC | CASSYSSGTGVGGYTF
TRBJ1-6 | TRBV27 | NA | few | TGTGCCAGCAGTTTACGGGCAGGGGAAAGTTCACCCCTCCACTTT | CASSLRAGESSPLHF
TRBJ1-6 | TRBV10-3 | NA | many | TGTGCCATCAGTGAAGTCCAGCATAATTCACCCCTCCACTTT | CAISEVQHNSPLHF
TRBJ1-2 | TRBV6-1 | NA | few | TGTGCCAGCAGTGAAGCCCAGGTAGCTAACTATGGCTACACCTTC | CASSEAQVANYGYTF
TRBJ2-7 | TRBV15 | NA | NA | TGTGCCACCAGCAGGGGAATGGTGCGCGGGGAGCAGTACTTC | CATSRGMVRGEQYF
TRBJ2-7 | TRBV15 | NA | NA | TGTGCCACCAGCAGCCCGGGACTGACCTACGAGCAGTACTTC | CATSSPGLTYEQYF
TRBJ2-3 | TRBV20-1 | TRBD2 | many | TGCAGTGCTAGGTGGGGCGGGGGGGCCGGAGATACGCAGTATTTT | CSARWGGGAGDTQYF
TRBJ2-3 | TRBV15 | TRBD1 | many | TGTGCCACCAGCGTGCTGCAGGGGGCTGGTACAGATACGCAGTATTTT | CATSVLQGAGTDTQYF
TRBJ1-6 | TRBV20-1 | TRBD1 | once | TGCAGTGCTACGGGACAGGGGGCCGGTTCACCCCTCCACTTT | CSATGQGAGSPLHF
TRBJ1-5 | TRBV6-5 | NA | few | TGTGCCAGCAATTATAATAATCAGCCCCAGCATTTT | CASNYNNQPQHF
TRBJ1-3 | TRBV5-1 | NA | few | TGCGCCAGCAGCACCGGACGGGGGAACCCTGGAAACACCATATATTTT | CASSTGRGNPGNTIYF
TRBJ2-1 | TRBV20-1 | NA | many | TGCAGTGCTGGACGCTCCTTGAGTAATGAGCAGTTCTTC | CSAGRSLSNEQFF
TRBJ1-6 | TRBV4-1 | NA | many | TGCGCCAGCAGCCACGAATCTCACTATAATTCACCCCTCCACTTT | CASSHESHYNSPLHF
TRBJ1-5 | TRBV19 | TRBD1 | many | TGTGCCAGTAGTATGGAGGGACAGGGCTTAGGCGGCAATCAGCCCCAGCATTTT | CASSMEGQGLGGNQPQHF
TRBJ2-7 | TRBV7-9 | NA | NA | TGTGCCAGCAGCTCCGACAACTCCTACGAGCAGTACTTC | CASSSDNSYEQYF
TRBJ2-3 | TRBV20-1 | TRBD1 | many | TGCAGTGTTACCTGGGGACAGGGGTACACAGATACGCAGTATTTT | CSVTWGQGYTDTQYF
TRBJ2-7 | TRBV5-6 | NA | many | TGTGCCAGCAGCTCGGGAGCCTACGAGCAGTACTTC | CASSSGAYEQYF
TRBJ2-3 | TRBV7-9 | NA | many | TGTGCCAGCAGTTTACAGAAACCCAGGAGCACAGATACGCAGTATTTT | CASSLQKPRSTDTQYF
TRBJ1-2 | TRBV6-6 | TRBD1 | NA | TGTGCCAGCAGTGTTTCAGGGGGCTATGGCTACACCTTC | CASSVSGGYGYTF
TRBJ1-1 | TRBV10-3 | NA | NA | TGTGCCAGCAGTTACGGTGTTGGCGGAGGTGGGACTGAAGCTTTCTTT | CASSYGVGGGGTEAFF
TRBJ2-1 | TRBV6-5 | NA | few | TGTGCCAGCAGTGAAGAACTAGCTGGATACAATGAGCAGTTCTTC | CASSEELAGYNEQFF
TRBJ1-2 | TRBV5-4 | NA | many | TGTGCCAGCAGCTTGCCGGGAAACTATGGCTACACCTTC | CASSLPGNYGYTF
TRBJ1-5 | TRBV24-1 | TRBD1 | NA | TGTGCCACCAGAATACGGGGCAGGGGGAATCAGCCCCAGCATTTT | CATRIRGRGNQPQHF
TRBJ2-1 | TRBV20-1 | NA | NA | TGCAGTGCTAGAGATTTGAGGGAGAGGAATGAGCAGTTCTTC | CSARDLRERNEQFF
TRBJ1-6 | TRBV20-1 | TRBD1 | NA | TGCAGTGCTAGACGGACAGGAGGTCGAAATTCACCCCTCCACTTT | CSARRTGGRNSPLHF
TRBJ1-4 | TRBV5-1 | TRBD1 | many | TGCGCCAGCAGTATGGACAGGGGTAATGAAAAACTGTTTTTT | CASSMDRGNEKLFF
TRBJ2-7 | TRBV7-3 | TRBD1 | NA | TGTGCCAGCAGATACGGGACAGTCTCCTACGAGCAGTACTTC | CASRYGTVSYEQYF
TRBJ1-2 | TRBV5-1 | TRBD1 | many | TGCGCCAGCAGCTTGACCGGACAGGGAGGTGGCTACACCTTC | CASSLTGQGGGYTF
TRBJ2-1 | TRBV5-1 | NA | many | TGCGCCAGCAGCTCGTCCGGGCCGACCTACAATGAGCAGTTCTTC | CASSSSGPTYNEQFF
TRBJ2-1 | TRBV7-3 | TRBD2 | many | TGTGCCAGCAGCTCTAGCGGTATCTACAATGAGCAGTTCTTC | CASSSSGIYNEQFF
TRBJ2-5 | TRBV24-1 | NA | NA | TGTGCCACCAGTGAAGCGCCTAATAGACAGATCCAAGAGACCCAGTACTTC | CATSEAPNRQIQETQYF
TRBJ2-5 | TRBV20-1 | NA | NA | TGCAGTGCTAGAGATTCAAGCGGGTTGGGGACCCAGTACTTC | CSARDSSGLGTQYF
TRBJ2-2 | TRBV5-4 | NA | NA | TGTGCCAGCAGCTTGTTGTCAGGTGGCGGGGAGCTGTTTTTT | CASSLLSGGGELFF
TRBJ2-1 | TRBV12-3/TRBV12-4 | NA | many | TGTGCCAGCAGCCTCTGGGGGAGGAGCAACAATGAGCAGTTCTTC | CASSLWGRSNNEQFF
TRBJ2-3 | TRBV11-1 | NA | many | TGTGCCAGCAGCTTGGCCGGTGGCAGCTTGATTAGCACAGATACGCAGTATTTT | CASSLAGGSLISTDTQYF
TRBJ1-2 | TRBV9 | NA | many | TGTGCCAGCAGCGTAGGGCAGGAATATGGCTACACCTTC | CASSVGQEYGYTF
TRBJ2-5 | TRBV19 | TRBD1 | many | TGTGCCAGTAGTCATAGGACAGGACAAGAGACCCAGTACTTC | CASSHRTGQETQYF
TRBJ2-2 | TRBV6-6 | NA | NA | TGTGCCAGCAGGGCCTTGCCCGGGCGCGGGTCCACCGGGGAGCTGTTTTTT | CASRALPGRGSTGELFF
TRBJ2-7 | TRBV4-2 | NA | many | TGTGCCAGCAGCCAGTACAAGAGCTACGAGCAGTACTTC | CASSQYKSYEQYF
TRBJ1-3 | TRBV5-1 | TRBD1 | many | TGCGCCAGCAGGGCGAGACAGGGATCCGGAAACACCATATATTTT | CASRARQGSGNTIYF
TRBJ2-2 | TRBV4-2 | TRBD2 | many | TGTGCCAGCAGCCAAGAGCAACTAGCGGCTAACACCGGGGAGCTGTTTTTT | CASSQEQLAANTGELFF
TRBJ1-5 | TRBV6-1 | TRBD1 | many | TGTGCCAGCAGTGAAGGGAACAGGGGGAATCAGCCCCAGCATTTT | CASSEGNRGNQPQHF
TRBJ2-1 | TRBV7-9 | TRBD1 | many | TGTGCCAGCAGATTGGACAGGAGCTCCTACAATGAGCAGTTCTTC | CASRLDRSSYNEQFF
TRBJ2-1 | TRBV6-2/TRBV6-3 | TRBD2 | NA | TGTGCCAGCAGTACGGGGACTAGCAGATACAATGAGCAGTTCTTC | CASSTGTSRYNEQFF
TRBJ2-7 | TRBV11-2 | NA | many | TGTGCCAGCAGCTTAAGGCCTTACTCCTACGAGCAGTACTTC | CASSLRPYSYEQYF
TRBJ1-5 | TRBV10-3 | NA | NA | TGTGCCATCAAGGGCCAGCATTTT | CAIKGQHF